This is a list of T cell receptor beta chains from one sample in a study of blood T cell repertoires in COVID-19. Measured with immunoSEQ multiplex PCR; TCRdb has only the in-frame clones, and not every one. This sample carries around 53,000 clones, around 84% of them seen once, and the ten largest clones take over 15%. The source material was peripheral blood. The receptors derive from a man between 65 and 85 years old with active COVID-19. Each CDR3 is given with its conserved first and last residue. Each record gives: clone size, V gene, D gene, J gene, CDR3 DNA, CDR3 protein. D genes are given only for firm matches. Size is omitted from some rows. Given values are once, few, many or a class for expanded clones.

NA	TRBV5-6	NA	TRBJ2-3	TGTGCCAGCAGCTTGGGGAGCACACGAGATACGCAGTATTTT	CASSLGSTRDTQYF
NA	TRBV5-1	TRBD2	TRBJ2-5	TGCGCCAGCAGCTTGGCCGGCGGGAGCGAAGAGACCCAGTACTTC	CASSLAGGSEETQYF
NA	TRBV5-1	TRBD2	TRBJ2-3	TGCGCCAGCAGCTCCGGGACTAGCGGACTCACAGATACGCAGTATTTT	CASSSGTSGLTDTQYF
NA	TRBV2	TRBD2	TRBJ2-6	TGTGCCCGCGGGGGGGGTCTTGCTGGGGCCAACGTCCTGACTTTC	CARGGGLAGANVLTF
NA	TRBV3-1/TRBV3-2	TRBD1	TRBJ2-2	TGTGCCAGCAGCCAAGACTGGACAGGGAAGGGCACCGGGGAGCTGTTTTTT	CASSQDWTGKGTGELFF
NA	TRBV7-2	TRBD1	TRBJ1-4	TGTGCCAGCAGCTTAGTCTCCGGGACAGAAGAAAAACTGTTTTTT	CASSLVSGTEEKLFF
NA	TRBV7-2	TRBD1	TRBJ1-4	TGTGCCAGCAGCTTAGCGCAGGGGGCGCGTGAAAAACTGTTTTTT	CASSLAQGAREKLFF
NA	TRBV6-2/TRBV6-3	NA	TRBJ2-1	TGTGCCAGCAGTTACTCGGTGACTAAGGGATACAATGAGCAGTTCTTC	CASSYSVTKGYNEQFF
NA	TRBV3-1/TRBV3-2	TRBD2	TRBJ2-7	TGTGCCAGCAGCCCCGGGACTAGCGGAGGAGAGCAGTACTTC	CASSPGTSGGEQYF
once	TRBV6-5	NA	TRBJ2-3	TGTGCCAGCAGTTACTCAAGACGACAGGGCACAGATACGCAGTATTTT	CASSYSRRQGTDTQYF
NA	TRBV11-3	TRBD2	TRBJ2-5	TGTGCCAGCAGCTCGGGGGTGACTAGCGGGACCCAAGAGACCCAGTACTTC	CASSSGVTSGTQETQYF
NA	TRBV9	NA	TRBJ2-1	TGTGCCAGCAGCGGACTTAGTGGATGGCAGTTCTTC	CASSGLSGWQFF
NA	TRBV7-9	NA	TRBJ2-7	TGTGCCAGCAGCTTAGTGGGAGGGCAGGGGGCGGACGAGCAGTACTTC	CASSLVGGQGADEQYF
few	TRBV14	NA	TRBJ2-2	TGTGCCAGCAGCCAAGGTACCGGGGCCGGGGAGCTGTTTTTT	CASSQGTGAGELFF
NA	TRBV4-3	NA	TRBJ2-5	TGCGCCAGCAGCCAAGATCGGGGTGGACCCCAAGGCGAGACCCAGTACTTC	CASSQDRGGPQGETQYF
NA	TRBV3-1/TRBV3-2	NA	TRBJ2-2	TGTGCCAGCAGCCAAGTTTCGGGATCCGGGGAGCTGTTTTTT	CASSQVSGSGELFF
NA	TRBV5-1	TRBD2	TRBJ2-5	TGCGCCAGCAGCCCGGGACTAGCGGGCGCACAAGAGACCCAGTACTTC	CASSPGLAGAQETQYF
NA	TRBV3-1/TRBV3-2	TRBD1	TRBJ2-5	TGTGCCAGCAGCCAAGCAGGGGGAGAGACCCAGTACTTC	CASSQAGGETQYF
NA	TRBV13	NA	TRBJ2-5	TGTGCCAGCAGCTCACGCAGGGGCGGAGAGACCCAGTACTTC	CASSSRRGGETQYF
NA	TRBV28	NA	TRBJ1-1	TGTGCCAGCGCCAAGGGGGGGAGAACTGAAGCTTTCTTT	CASAKGGRTEAFF
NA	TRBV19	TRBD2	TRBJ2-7	TGTGCCAGTAGTATTCGACTAGCCACCTACGAGCAGTACTTC	CASSIRLATYEQYF
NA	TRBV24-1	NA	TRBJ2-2	TGTGCCACCAGTGCCGCCGACCGGGACACCGGGGAGCTGTTTTTT	CATSAADRDTGELFF
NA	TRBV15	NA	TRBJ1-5	TGTGCCACCAGCAGAAGCACTCGGCCCCAGCATTTT	CATSRSTRPQHF
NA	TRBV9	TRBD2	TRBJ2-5	TGTGCCAGCAGCGTAGGAACGCTAGCGGGAGGGGAGACCCAGTACTTC	CASSVGTLAGGETQYF
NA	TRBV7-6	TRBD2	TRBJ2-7	TGTGCCAGCAGCCCGGGGGGACAGCAGTACTTC	CASSPGGQQYF
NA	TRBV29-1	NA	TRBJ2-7	TGCAGCGTATCTAGGAATAACTACGAGCAGTACTTC	CSVSRNNYEQYF
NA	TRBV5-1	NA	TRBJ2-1	TGCGCCAGCAGCGCTATAGGAGGCAATGAGCAGTTCTTC	CASSAIGGNEQFF
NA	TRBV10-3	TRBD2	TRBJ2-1	TGTGCCATCGAGGAAGGCGGGAGGGCCGTTGAGCAGTTCTTC	CAIEEGGRAVEQFF
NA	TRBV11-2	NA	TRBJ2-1	TGTGCCAGCAGCTTACTAGCGATAACCAAGAGCTCCTACAATGAGCAGTTCTTC	CASSLLAITKSSYNEQFF
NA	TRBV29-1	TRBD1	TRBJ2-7	TGCAGCGCTGCCGGGACAGGGTACGAGCAGTACTTC	CSAAGTGYEQYF
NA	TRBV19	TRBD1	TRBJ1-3	TGTGCCAGTAGCCGACAGGGCGCTGGAAACACCATATATTTT	CASSRQGAGNTIYF
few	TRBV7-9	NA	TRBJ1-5	TGTGCCAGCAGCCCGGGGGACGGAATAAATCAGCCCCAGCATTTT	CASSPGDGINQPQHF
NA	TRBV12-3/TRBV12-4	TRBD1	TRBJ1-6	TGTGCCAGCAGCCGGGACAGGGCCTCACCCCTCCACTTT	CASSRDRASPLHF
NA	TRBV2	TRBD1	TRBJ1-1	TGTGCCAGCGGGACAGGGGTTGCTGAAGCTTTCTTT	CASGTGVAEAFF
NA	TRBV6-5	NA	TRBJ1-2	TGTGCCAGCAGTTCCCCGGTTGGCTACACCTTC	CASSSPVGYTF
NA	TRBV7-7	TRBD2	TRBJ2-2	TGTGCTAGCAGACTAGCGGGAGTGGCCGGGGAGCTGTTTTTT	CASRLAGVAGELFF
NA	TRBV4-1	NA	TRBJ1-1	TGCGCCAGCAGCCAAGCCGGGGGGCGACGGACTGAAGCTTTCTTT	CASSQAGGRRTEAFF
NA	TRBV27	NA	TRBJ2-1	TGTGCCAGCGCCTCACGTATAGGCGGAATTACTGACAATGAGCAGTTCTTC	CASASRIGGITDNEQFF
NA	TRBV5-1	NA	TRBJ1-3	TGCGCCAGCAGCAATACAGGGTCCTCTGGAAACACCATATATTTT	CASSNTGSSGNTIYF
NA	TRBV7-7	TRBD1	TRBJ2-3	TGTGCTAGCAGCCTAGACAGGGTTGCGGATACGCAGTATTTT	CASSLDRVADTQYF
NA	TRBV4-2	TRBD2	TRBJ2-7	TGTGCCAGCAGCCAGGTTGTTTCCGCTCTAGCGGGGGGTTCCTACGAGCAGTACTTC	CASSQVVSALAGGSYEQYF
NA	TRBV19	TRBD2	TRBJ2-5	TGTGCCAGTAGTCCCCGGACTAGCGGGTTCCAAGAGACCCAGTACTTC	CASSPRTSGFQETQYF